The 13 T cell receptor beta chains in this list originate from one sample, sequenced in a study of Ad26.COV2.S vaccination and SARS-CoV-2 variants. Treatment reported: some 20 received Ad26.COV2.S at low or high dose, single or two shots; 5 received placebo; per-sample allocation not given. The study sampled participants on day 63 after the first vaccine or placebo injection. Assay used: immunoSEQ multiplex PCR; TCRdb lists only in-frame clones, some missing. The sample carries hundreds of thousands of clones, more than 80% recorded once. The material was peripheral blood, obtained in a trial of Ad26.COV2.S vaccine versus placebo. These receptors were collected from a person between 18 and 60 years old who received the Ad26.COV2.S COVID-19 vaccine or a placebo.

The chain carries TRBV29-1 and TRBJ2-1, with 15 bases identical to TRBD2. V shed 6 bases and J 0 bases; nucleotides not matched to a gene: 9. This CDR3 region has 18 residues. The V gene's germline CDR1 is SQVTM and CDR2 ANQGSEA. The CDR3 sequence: CSVLGTSGRLSSYNEQFF. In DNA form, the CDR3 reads TGCAGCGTCCTCGGGACTAGCGGGAGGTTGAGCTCCTACAATGAGCAGTTCTTC.

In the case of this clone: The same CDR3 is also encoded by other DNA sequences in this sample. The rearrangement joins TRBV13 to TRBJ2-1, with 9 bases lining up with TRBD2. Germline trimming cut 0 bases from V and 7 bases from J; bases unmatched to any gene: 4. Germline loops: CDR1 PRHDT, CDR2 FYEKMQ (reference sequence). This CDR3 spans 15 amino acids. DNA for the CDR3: TGTGCCAGCAGCTTAGGCCTAGCGGGGCGAAATGAGCAGTTCTTC. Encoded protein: CASSLGLAGRNEQFF.

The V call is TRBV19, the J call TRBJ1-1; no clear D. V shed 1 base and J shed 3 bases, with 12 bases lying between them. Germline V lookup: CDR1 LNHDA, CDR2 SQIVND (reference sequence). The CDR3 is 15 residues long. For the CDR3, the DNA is TGTGCCAGTAGTATAGGCAGACTCAAAGACACTGAAGCTTTCTTT. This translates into CASSIGRLKDTEAFF.

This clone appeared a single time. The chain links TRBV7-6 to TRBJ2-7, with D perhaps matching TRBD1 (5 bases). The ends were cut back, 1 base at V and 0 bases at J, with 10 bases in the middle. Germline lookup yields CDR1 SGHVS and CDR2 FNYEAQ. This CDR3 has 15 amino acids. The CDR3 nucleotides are TGTGCCAGCAGCTTAGATTTTAGGGGCTCCTACGAGCAGTACTTC. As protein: CASSLDFRGSYEQYF.

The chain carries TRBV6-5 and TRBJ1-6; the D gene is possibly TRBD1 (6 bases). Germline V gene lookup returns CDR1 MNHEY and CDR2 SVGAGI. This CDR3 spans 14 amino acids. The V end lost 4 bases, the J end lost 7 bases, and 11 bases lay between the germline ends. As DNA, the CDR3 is TGTGCCAGCAGTTTACCGGGACAAAATTCACCCCTCCACTTT. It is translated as CASSLPGQNSPLHF.

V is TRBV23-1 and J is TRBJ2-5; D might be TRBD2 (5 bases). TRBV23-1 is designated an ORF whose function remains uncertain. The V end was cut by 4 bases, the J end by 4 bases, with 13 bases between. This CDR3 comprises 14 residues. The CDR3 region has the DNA TGCGCCAGCAGTCCCGGTCAAGAGGGAGAGACCCAGTACTTC. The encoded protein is CASSPGQEGETQYF.

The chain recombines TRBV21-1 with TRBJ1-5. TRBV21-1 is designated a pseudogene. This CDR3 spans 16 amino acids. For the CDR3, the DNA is TGTGCCAGCAGCAAATTTTCAGCCGGGGGCAATCAGCCCCAGCATTTT. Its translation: CASSKFSAGGNQPQHF.

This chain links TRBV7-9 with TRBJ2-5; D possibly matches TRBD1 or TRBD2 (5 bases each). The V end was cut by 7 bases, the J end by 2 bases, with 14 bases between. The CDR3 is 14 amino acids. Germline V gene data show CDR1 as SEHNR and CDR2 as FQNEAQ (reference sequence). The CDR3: CASNDWGPQETQYF. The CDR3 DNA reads TGTGCCAGCAATGACTGGGGACCACAAGAGACCCAGTACTTC.

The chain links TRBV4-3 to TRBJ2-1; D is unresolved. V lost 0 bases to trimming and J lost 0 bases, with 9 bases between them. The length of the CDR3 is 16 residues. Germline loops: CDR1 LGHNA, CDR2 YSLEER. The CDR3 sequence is CASSQDVRSSYNEQFF. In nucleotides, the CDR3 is TGCGCCAGCAGCCAAGATGTGAGGAGCTCCTACAATGAGCAGTTCTTC.

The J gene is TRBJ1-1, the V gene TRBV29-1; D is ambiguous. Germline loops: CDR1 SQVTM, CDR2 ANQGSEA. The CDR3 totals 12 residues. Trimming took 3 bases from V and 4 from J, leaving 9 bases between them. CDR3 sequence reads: CSVDGIATEAFF. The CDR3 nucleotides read TGCAGCGTTGACGGGATAGCCACTGAAGCTTTCTTT.

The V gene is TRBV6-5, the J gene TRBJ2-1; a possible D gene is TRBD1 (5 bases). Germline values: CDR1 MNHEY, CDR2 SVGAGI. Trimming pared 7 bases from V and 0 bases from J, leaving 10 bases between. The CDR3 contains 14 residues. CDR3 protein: CASKGASSYNEQFF. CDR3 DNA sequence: TGTGCCAGCAAAGGGGCTAGCTCCTACAATGAGCAGTTCTTC.

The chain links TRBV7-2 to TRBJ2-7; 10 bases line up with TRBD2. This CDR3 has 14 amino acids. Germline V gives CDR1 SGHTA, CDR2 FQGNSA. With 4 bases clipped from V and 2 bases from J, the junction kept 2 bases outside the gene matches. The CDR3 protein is CASSSSGGTYEQYF. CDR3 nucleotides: TGTGCCAGCAGCTCTAGCGGGGGAACCTACGAGCAGTACTTC.

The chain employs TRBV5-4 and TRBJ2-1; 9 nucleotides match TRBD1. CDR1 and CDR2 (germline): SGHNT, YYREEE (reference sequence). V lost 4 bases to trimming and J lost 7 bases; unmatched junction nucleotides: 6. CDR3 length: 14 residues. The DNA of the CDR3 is TGTGCCAGCAGCAACCGGGACAGGGCGAATGAGCAGTTCTTC. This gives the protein CASSNRDRANEQFF.